Listed below are T cell receptor beta chains from one sample, sequenced in a study of blood T cell repertoires in COVID-19. Some clones are missing from TCRdb's copy, which holds only in-frame ones; the method was immunoSEQ multiplex PCR. The data show about 170,000 clones, with approximately 83% seen just once and around 2.4% held by the top ten. Sequencing was carried out using peripheral blood. Receptors were obtained from a human donor with acute or convalescent COVID-19. The donor label of this sample is uncertain. The CDR3 runs from the conserved cysteine through the conserved F or W. A D gene is named only where the DNA matches it firmly. The size field is filled for only some rows; it gives once, few, many or a size class.

. | TRBD2 | TRBJ2-1 | TRBV27 | TGTGCCAGCACCCCCGCCCTAGCGGGTGCTTACAATGAGCAGTTCTTC | CASTPALAGAYNEQFF
. | TRBD1 | TRBJ1-1 | TRBV28 | TGTGCCCAACAGGGGGCAAACACTGAAGCTTTCTTT | CAQQGANTEAFF
. | . | TRBJ2-7 | TRBV5-1 | TGCGCCAGCAGCTTGGCCGGCGGGACAGCTCCCTACGAGCAGTACTTC | CASSLAGGTAPYEQYF
. | . | TRBJ2-5 | TRBV4-1 | TGCGCCAGCAGCCAAGACGGACACCTCGGAGTGGAGACCCAGTACTTC | CASSQDGHLGVETQYF
. | . | TRBJ2-5 | TRBV7-3 | TGTGCCAGCAGCTTCCTAGGCGGAGAGACCCAGTACTTC | CASSFLGGETQYF
. | . | TRBJ1-3 | TRBV19 | TGTGCCAGTAGTATTTCCTTGGAGTTCGGAAACACCATATATTTT | CASSISLEFGNTIYF
. | TRBD1 | TRBJ2-3 | TRBV18 | TGTGCCAGCTCACCCCCTGCCGCAGGGGGCTCGACAGATACGCAGTATTTT | CASSPPAAGGSTDTQYF
. | TRBD1 | TRBJ1-5 | TRBV19 | TGTGCCAGTAGTTTCAACGGACAGGGAGGGGATCAGCCCCAGCATTTT | CASSFNGQGGDQPQHF
. | TRBD2 | TRBJ2-7 | TRBV2 | TGTGCCAGCAACGTAGCGGGGAGCTCCTACGAGCAGTACTTC | CASNVAGSSYEQYF
. | . | TRBJ1-1 | TRBV6-5 | TGTGCCAGCAGCGCACAGGTCTTGAACACTGAAGCTTTCTTT | CASSAQVLNTEAFF
. | TRBD1 | TRBJ1-1 | TRBV29-1 | TGCAGCGTCGGGACAGGGAGTACCACTGAAGCTTTCTTT | CSVGTGSTTEAFF
. | TRBD2 | TRBJ2-1 | TRBV6-2/TRBV6-3 | TGTGCCAGCAGTTACTCGGGAAGCGGGGGTTCCTACAATGAGCAGTTCTTC | CASSYSGSGGSYNEQFF
. | TRBD2 | TRBJ2-1 | TRBV27 | TGTGCCAGCAGTGGGGGGGGACTAGAGCAGTTCTTC | CASSGGGLEQFF
. | TRBD2 | TRBJ2-7 | TRBV3-1/TRBV3-2 | TGTGCCAGCAGGGGCGGTAGCGGGGGGTCCTACGAGCAGTACTTC | CASRGGSGGSYEQYF
once | TRBD1 | TRBJ2-1 | TRBV7-2 | TGTGCCAGCAGCTCAGGGGGCGGTAATGAGCAGTTCTTC | CASSSGGGNEQFF
. | TRBD1 | TRBJ2-2 | TRBV19 | TGTGCCAGTAGGAGACAGGGGGACACCGGGGAGCTGTTTTTT | CASRRQGDTGELFF
. | TRBD2 | TRBJ2-3 | TRBV5-1 | TGCGCCAGCAGCTTGAGATCTAGCGGGGGGCCCTACACAGATACGCAGTATTTT | CASSLRSSGGPYTDTQYF
. | . | TRBJ2-1 | TRBV2 | TGTGCCAGCAACCGGGACTCAGACAATGAGCAGTTCTTC | CASNRDSDNEQFF
. | . | TRBJ1-1 | TRBV18 | TGTGCCAGCTCCCAATCCGAGGGCAGGAACACTGAAGCTTTCTTT | CASSQSEGRNTEAFF
. | TRBD1 | TRBJ1-4 | TRBV30 | TGTGCCTGGAGTGTAAACAGGGGGGAGTTCGAAAAACTGTTTTTT | CAWSVNRGEFEKLFF
. | . | TRBJ1-5 | TRBV28 | TGTGGGCCAGCAGTCTCGAGGGGGGGCGAGGAGTATCAGCCCCAGCATTTT | CGPAVSRGGEEYQPQHF
. | . | TRBJ1-6 | TRBV27 | TGTGCCACCAAGGGGCTCTCCTATAATTCACCCCTCCACTTT | CATKGLSYNSPLHF
. | . | TRBJ1-3 | TRBV6-6 | TGTGCCAGCAGGAATCGCGGGGACACCATATATTTT | CASRNRGDTIYF
. | TRBD1 | TRBJ1-6 | TRBV7-3 | TGTGCCAGCAGCTTAGAGGGGGCGTATAATTCACCCCTCCACTTT | CASSLEGAYNSPLHF
. | . | TRBJ1-3 | TRBV14 | TGTGCCAGCAGCCTATGGGACTTCGGCTCTGGAAACACCATATATTTT | CASSLWDFGSGNTIYF
. | . | TRBJ1-1 | TRBV28 | TGTGCCAGCAGTTTAGGGGCCTACACTGAAGCTTTCTTT | CASSLGAYTEAFF
. | TRBD1 | TRBJ2-1 | TRBV28 | TGTGCCAGCAGGACAGGGGACAATGAGCAGTTCTTC | CASRTGDNEQFF
once | . | TRBJ2-7 | TRBV19 | TGTGCCAGTAGTCCACAGGGTCCAAGCCACGAGCAGTACTTC | CASSPQGPSHEQYF
. | TRBD1 | TRBJ1-1 | TRBV7-3 | TGTGCCAGCAGCTTAAGAGCGCGGGGACAGGGGGCGAGGACTGAAGCTTTCTTT | CASSLRARGQGARTEAFF
few | . | TRBJ2-3 | TRBV25-1 | TGTGCCAGCAGTGCCGGGGGCACAGATACGCAGTATTTT | CASSAGGTDTQYF
. | TRBD2 | TRBJ2-7 | TRBV29-1 | TGCAGCGTCCTACCCGGGACTAGCGGGAGGGGGGCCTACGAGCAGTACTTC | CSVLPGTSGRGAYEQYF
. | TRBD1 | TRBJ1-3 | TRBV7-9 | TGTGCCAGCAGCTACGGACAGGGTGGGATCAGCTCTGGAAACACCATATATTTT | CASSYGQGGISSGNTIYF
. | . | TRBJ2-2 | TRBV5-4 | TGTGCCAGCAGCTCCTTGGCGGTCGCGAACACCGGGGAGCTGTTTTTT | CASSSLAVANTGELFF
. | . | TRBJ1-2 | TRBV28 | TGTGCCAGCAGCTTACAGGGATTTGGAGGCTACACCTTC | CASSLQGFGGYTF
. | TRBD2 | TRBJ2-3 | TRBV28 | TGTGCCAGCAGTTTATGGTCGGGAGGGCCGACAGATACGCAGTATTTT | CASSLWSGGPTDTQYF
. | . | TRBJ2-5 | TRBV7-7 | TGTGCCAGCAGCTTAGCGTTGGCAGGGCGAGAGACCCAGTACTTC | CASSLALAGRETQYF
. | . | TRBJ1-3 | TRBV5-1 | TGCGCCAGCAGCCAAGGACAGCGAATCTCTGGAAACACCATATATTTT | CASSQGQRISGNTIYF
once | . | TRBJ1-6 | TRBV25-1 | TGTGCCAGCAGTGAACCAGGGTCCGAATCACCCCTCCACTTT | CASSEPGSESPLHF
. | TRBD1 | TRBJ1-2 | TRBV19 | TGTGCCAGTAGTGTCCTGGACAGGGGGCACGGCTACACCTTC | CASSVLDRGHGYTF
. | . | TRBJ2-1 | TRBV5-4 | TGTGCCACCCGCGGGGGCCAACAGGATATAGGGTCCTACAATGAGCAGTTCTTC | CATRGGQQDIGSYNEQFF
. | TRBD1 | TRBJ2-3 | TRBV2 | TGTGCCAGCAGTGAAAATGTAGGGGGCGGTACGCAGTATTTT | CASSENVGGGTQYF
. | TRBD2 | TRBJ2-7 | TRBV7-9 | TGTGCCAGCAGCACCGTCGGAGCGGGGCTCTACGAGCAGTACTTC | CASSTVGAGLYEQYF
. | . | TRBJ1-6 | TRBV21-1 | . | CASSKVGTGSSYNSPLHF
. | TRBD2 | TRBJ2-1 | TRBV5-1 | TGCGCCAGCAGCGCTACTAGCGGGGCCTACAATGAGCAGTTCTTC | CASSATSGAYNEQFF